This T cell receptor beta chain came from a study of T cells in localized non-small cell lung cancer. Only in-frame clones appear in the TCRdb table, and some are missing; sequencing was by immunoSEQ multiplex PCR. The sample holds 100,000 to 150,000 clones, roughly 90% seen once. Germline V gene sequence: CDR1 SGHDT, CDR2 YYEEEE. Trimming took 3 bases from V and 2 from J; bases not matched to a gene: 7. This CDR3 has 16 residues. The clonotype comes from a female donor over 55 with stage I lung adenocarcinoma. The chain employs TRBV5-6 and TRBJ2-2, with 7 bases aligning to TRBD2. This specimen was peripheral blood, taken before any cancer treatment. CDR3 in amino acids: CASSYLREANTGELFF. CDR3 coding DNA: TGTGCCAGCAGCTACCTCCGGGAGGCTAACACCGGGGAGCTGTTTTTT.